The clone carrying this TCR beta chain has only one observation. Study processing details: Amplification of reference gene primers provided the estimated nucleated cell counts. Sequencing used immunoSEQ multiplex PCR; TCRdb keeps in-frame clones, though not all of them. V and J calls and clone size come straight from that table; D and trimming were deduced from the DNA. Of roughly 40,000 clones in the sample, 70% to 90% were seen once. Germline-derived CDR1 and CDR2 are GTSNPN and SVGIG (reference sequence). The CDR3 contains 14 residues. V shed 5 bases, J shed 2 bases, and the junction held 5 bases outside the gene matches. The data are from a study of blood T cell repertoires in COVID-19. The wider study: Collection of acute and convalescent COVID-19 samples took place in the United States, Italy and Spain. The analysed material was cDNA or gDNA that came from T cells, B-cell-depleted T cells, or PBMCs.

The sequenced material came from peripheral blood. This clonotype originated in a human donor in a cohort sampled during active COVID-19. This sequence joins TRBV30 and TRBJ1-2; 10 bases match TRBD1. This CDR3 reads CAWYGTGENYGYTF. The DNA for the CDR3 is TGTGCCTGGTACGGGACAGGGGAGAACTATGGCTACACCTTC.